This record looks at one T cell receptor beta chain sequence and its context. Multiplex touch-down PCR with TRB-A/B primers amplified rearranged V-D-J TRB sequences. Each CDR3 protein is one row after TCRdb ran MiXCR on the multiplex PCR reads. The table shows almost 9,500 distinct CDR3 sequences, with around a third occurring only once. These data belong to a study of T cell repertoires in aging, cancer and after chemotherapy. Peripheral blood genomic DNA, not sorted cells or RNA, was the template. V lost 4 bases, J lost 5 bases, and 17 bases lay in between. Germline loops: CDR1 MDHEN, CDR2 SYDVKM. This CDR3 region has 16 residues.

V gene TRBV28 combines with J gene TRBJ2-2, with unresolved D. The sequence was collected from a human donor in good health. Sample: blood. Here the CDR3 reads CASSYWAGEGTGELFF. CDR3 sequence (DNA): TGTGCCAGCAGTTATTGGGCAGGTGAAGGGACCGGGGAGCTGTTTTTT.